This T cell receptor (beta chain) comes out of a study of read filtering for tumor transcriptome and immune sequencing. Study-level background: Patients were 17 to 20 male and some 13 female, mean age around 67 years, range about 47 to 85. Whole-transcriptome libraries were prepared after DNase treatment. Per sample, TCR-region reads ranged about 4.05 to 10.27 million by IR-seq, roughly 75 to 1,400 by RNA-seq.

Germline lookup yields CDR1 KGHSH and CDR2 LQKENI. V shed 0 bases and J shed 7 bases, with 10 bases lying between them. The CDR3 is 13 amino acids. Study-wide results and caveats: Sorted CD138-negative bone marrow cells were not purified T cells.

This clonotype was counted at least ten times. Its antigen is as yet unknown. From 400 to 450 ng of RNA, a library with molecular barcoded alpha/delta and beta/gamma adaptors was made. A single record per CDR3 protein comes from TCRdb applying MiXCR to the reads. Among around 25,000 distinct CDR3 sequences listed, about 22% were seen once. J is TRBJ2-7 and V is TRBV18; D could derive from TRBD1 or TRBD2 (5 bases each). The clonotype comes from a donor at least 40 years old with multiple myeloma. The sequenced material came from a population of CD138-negative cells sorted from bone marrow. The CDR3 sequence is CASSPPGRVEQYF. The CDR3, as DNA: TGTGCCAGCTCACCACCGGGACGGGTGGAGCAGTACTTC.